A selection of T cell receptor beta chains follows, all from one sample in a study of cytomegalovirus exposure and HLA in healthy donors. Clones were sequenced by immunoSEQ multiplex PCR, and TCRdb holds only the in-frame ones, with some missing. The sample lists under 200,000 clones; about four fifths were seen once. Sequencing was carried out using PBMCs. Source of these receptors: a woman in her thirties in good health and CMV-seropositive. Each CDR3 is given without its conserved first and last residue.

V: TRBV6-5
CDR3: ASNRGYTDTQY

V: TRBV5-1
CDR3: ASSLTGGLIGRTDTQY

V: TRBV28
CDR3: ASSQNLGYT

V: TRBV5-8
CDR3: ASSPQTRNNEQF

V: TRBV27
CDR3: ASSLSRDEQY

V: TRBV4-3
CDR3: ASSQGARVRNYGYT

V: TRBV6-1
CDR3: ASSKSGTGFQPQH

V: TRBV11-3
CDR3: ASSSGTPTLF

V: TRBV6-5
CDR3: ASSWAAHLNNSPLH

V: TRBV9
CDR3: ASSPVGHGTDTQY

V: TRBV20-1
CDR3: SAGLAETQY

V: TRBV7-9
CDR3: ASRVKWGGKDTEAF

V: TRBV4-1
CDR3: ASSQDIESGSEQF

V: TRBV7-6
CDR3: ASSSGTGGRETKF

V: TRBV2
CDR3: ASSRETGINSPLH

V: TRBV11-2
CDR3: ASSLDIGQGLFYGYT

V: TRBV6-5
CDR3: ASGQGGNTEAF

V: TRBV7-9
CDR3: ASSKKAWDSAVYT

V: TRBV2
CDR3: ASSENPGLTKKLF

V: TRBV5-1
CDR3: ASRPDRGRMQANIQY

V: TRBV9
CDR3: ASSVVGAGDTQY

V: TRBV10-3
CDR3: AIRSTSAMTGELF

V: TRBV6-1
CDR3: ASSELIGGSYEQY

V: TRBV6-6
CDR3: ASSYRGNSGNTIY

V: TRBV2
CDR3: ASSGTGNEQF

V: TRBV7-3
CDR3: ASSLFAGSTDTQY

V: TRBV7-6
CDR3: ASSPQGGLGTEAF

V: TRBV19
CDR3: ASSSGTATYEQY

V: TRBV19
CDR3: ASSIDLPPGQSDTQY